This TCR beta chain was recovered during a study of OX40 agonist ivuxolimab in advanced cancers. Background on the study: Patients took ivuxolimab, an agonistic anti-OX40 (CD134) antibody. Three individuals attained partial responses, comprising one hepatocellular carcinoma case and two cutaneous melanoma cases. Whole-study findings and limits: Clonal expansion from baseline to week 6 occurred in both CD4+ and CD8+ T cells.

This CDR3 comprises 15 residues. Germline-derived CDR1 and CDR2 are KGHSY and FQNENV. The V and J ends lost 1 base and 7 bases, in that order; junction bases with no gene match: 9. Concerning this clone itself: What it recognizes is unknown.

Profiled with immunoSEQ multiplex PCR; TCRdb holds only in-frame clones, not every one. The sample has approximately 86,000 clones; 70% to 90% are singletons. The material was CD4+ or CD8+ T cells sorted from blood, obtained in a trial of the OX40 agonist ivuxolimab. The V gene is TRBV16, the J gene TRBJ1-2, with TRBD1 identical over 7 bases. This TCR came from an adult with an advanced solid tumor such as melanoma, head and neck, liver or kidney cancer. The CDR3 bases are TGTGCCAGCAGCCAATGGCGGGACAGCATGAGTGGCTACACCTTC. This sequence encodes CASSQWRDSMSGYTF.